This entry features one T cell receptor beta chain sequence. The data were taken from a study of T cells after yellow fever vaccination. Trimming cost V 6 bases and J 0 bases, with 10 bases left between them. CDR3 length: 14 residues. TCRdb reprocessed the 5' RACE reads via MiXCR and lists one record per CDR3 protein. The sample carries 150,000 to 200,000 distinct CDR3 sequences, around 10% recorded once. This TCR derives from a young man who received the YFV17D yellow fever vaccine. Specimen: CD8+ T cells sorted from PBMCs, collected 15 days after the yellow fever booster vaccination. V usage is TRBV12-3 or TRBV12-4 and J usage is TRBJ2-3; a possible D gene is TRBD2 (6 bases). The chain's CDR3 is CASRISGSTDTQYF. The CDR3 coding sequence is TGTGCCAGCAGGATTAGCGGTAGCACAGATACGCAGTATTTT.